Following are 20 T cell receptor beta chains from one sample sequenced in a study of T cells in Graves' hyperthyroidism and ophthalmopathy. TCR beta CDR3 region amplification was performed from RNA transcripts. Initially, a first-round RT-PCR of the TCR CDR3 employed the HTBI primer set. A single record per CDR3 protein comes from TCRdb applying MiXCR to the multiplex PCR reads. Here the sample spans hundreds of thousands of distinct CDR3 sequences, 40% to 55% being singletons. The sequenced sample was peripheral blood or thyroid tissue (not recorded which). All receptors come from a woman younger than 30 with Graves' hyperthyroidism.

The chain carries TRBV29-1 and TRBJ1-1, with 8 nucleotides matching TRBD1. CDR3 length: 16 amino acids. The trim removed 7 bases at V and 1 base at J, leaving 14 bases unmatched. Germline V gene lookup returns CDR1 SQVTM and CDR2 ANQGSEA. This chain's CDR3 is CSAYPTGENWNTEAFF. The CDR3 DNA reads TGCAGCGCTTACCCGACAGGGGAGAATTGGAACACTGAAGCTTTCTTT.

This clonotype has only a few counts. Its ends do not fully match the called genes, so a read error is possible. This sequence joins TRBV5-1 and TRBJ2-7, with TRBD2 matching over 14 bases. CDR3 length: 15 amino acids. Per the germline V gene, CDR1 is SGHRS and CDR2 is YFSETQ. CDR3 sequence reads: CASSPTSGRVYEQYF. The CDR3 coding sequence is TGTGCCAGCAGCCCGACTAGCGGGAGGGTTTACGAGCAGTACTTC. Full variable domain (remainder filled in from reference TRBV5-1 and TRBJ2-7): KAGVTQTPRYLIKTRGQQVTLSCSPISGHRSVSWYQQTPGQGLQFLFEYFSETQRNKGNFPGRFSGRQFSNSRSEMNVSTLELGDSALYLCASSPTSGRVYEQYFGPGTRLTVT.

The chain employs TRBV10-3 and TRBJ2-5, with 9 bases matching TRBD1. The germline CDR1 and CDR2 sequences are ENHRY and SYGVKD. The CDR3 consists of 15 residues. After removal of 10 bases from V and 5 bases from J, the junction contained 14 bases not matched to a gene. This chain's CDR3 is CASRGQGRDLETQYF. In nucleotides, the CDR3 is TGTGCCAGCAGAGGACAGGGGCGGGATTTGGAGACCCAGTACTTC.

This clonotype came up a few times. V is TRBV7-9 and J is TRBJ1-1; TRBD1 might be the D (6 bases). Per the germline V gene, CDR1 is SEHNR and CDR2 is FQNEAQ (reference sequence). This CDR3 has 15 residues. Deletions cut 5 bases from V and 2 bases from J, with 15 bases between. The CDR3 sequence is CASSQHQTGNTEAFF. CDR3 coding DNA: TGTGCCAGCAGCCAACATCAGACAGGAAACACTGAAGCTTTCTTT.

The CDR3 DNA is TGTGCCATCAGTGAGTCCGCTAGCGGGTACGAGCAGTACTTC. This encodes CAISESASGYEQYF. This sequence joins TRBV10-3 and TRBJ2-7; 8 positions match TRBD2. Germline CDR1 is ENHRY and CDR2 is SYGVKD. The V and J ends lost 0 bases and 4 bases, in that order; junction bases with no gene match: 2. The length of the CDR3 is 14 residues.

This clonotype came up many times. The J gene is TRBJ1-2, the V gene TRBV2; 7 bases match TRBD1. The junction had 4 bases not matched to a gene; V was cut back by 6 bases and J by 3 bases. Germline V gene sequence: CDR1 SNHLY, CDR2 FYNNEI. This CDR3 is built from 13 residues. This chain's CDR3 is CASRPGQYYGYTF. In DNA, the CDR3 is TGTGCCAGCAGGCCGGGACAGTACTATGGCTACACCTTC.

This clonotype came up many times. This chain uses TRBV20-1 with TRBJ1-1; a weak D match, TRBD1 (6 bases). The V end was cut by 5 bases, the J end by 0 bases, with 13 bases between. This CDR3 is built from 14 residues. The germline gives CDR1 DFQATT, CDR2 SNEGSKA (reference sequence). DNA for the CDR3: TGCAGTGCTTTTCCCCAGGGGATGAACACTGAAGCTTTCTTT. Protein sequence: CSAFPQGMNTEAFF.

This clonotype is deemed medium-sized (0.01 to 0.1%). The rearrangement joins TRBV10-3 to TRBJ1-5; D ambiguous. Trimming cost V 5 bases and J 8 bases, with 13 bases left between them. The germline V gene encodes CDR1 ENHRY and CDR2 SYGVKD. CDR3 length: 13 amino acids. The CDR3 DNA reads TGTGCCATCAGTTCCTCGGGGTATGAGCCCCAGCATTTT. Amino acids: CAISSSGYEPQHF.

This sequence joins TRBV15 and TRBJ1-5; TRBD1 matches at 7 bases. The CDR3 runs 15 residues. Germline V gene lookup returns CDR1 LNHNV and CDR2 YYDKDF (reference sequence). The J segment lost 7 bases and the V segment lost 0 bases, leaving 6 bases of the junction unmatched. For the CDR3, the DNA is TGTGCCACCAGCAGAGAGGGGCAGGGGGAGCAGCCCCAGCATTTT. This gives the protein CATSREGQGEQPQHF.

The chain carries TRBV25-1 and TRBJ1-2, with TRBD1 matching over 8 bases. There are 13 residues in the CDR3. Germline V gives CDR1 MGHDK, CDR2 SYGVNS. The V segment lost 8 bases and the J segment 4 bases; nucleotides outside the gene matches: 6. The chain's CDR3 is CASGGTGGYGYTF. The CDR3 DNA reads TGTGCCAGCGGGGGAACAGGGGGCTATGGCTACACCTTC.

Points on this clonotype: Possible read error: a much larger clone is one base away. The chain uses TRBV4-2 and TRBJ1-2; D call uncertain. The germline V gene encodes CDR1 LGHNA and CDR2 YNFKEQ. Trimming removed 4 bases from V and 10 bases from J, with 13 bases in between. The CDR3 runs to 12 residues. CDR3 nucleotide sequence: TGTGCCAGCAGCCTGATTCCTTTTGACTACACCTTC. Protein product: CASSLIPFDYTF.

A word on this clonotype: A much more abundant neighbour one base away suggests this may be a read error. The rearrangement uses TRBV12-3 or TRBV12-4 and TRBJ1-3; TRBD1 might be the D (5 bases). This CDR3 region has 14 residues. Here the CDR3 reads CTSSETGTGNTIYF. The CDR3 nucleotides are TGTACCAGCAGTGAAACAGGAACTGGAAACACCATATATTTT.

This clonotype has at least ten counts. V and J are TRBV2 and TRBJ2-7; 11 nucleotides line up with TRBD1. The germline V gene has CDR1 SNHLY and CDR2 FYNNEI. This CDR3 has 14 amino acids. V trimming: 6 bases; J trimming: 7 bases; junction bases outside the gene matches: 8. Here the CDR3 reads CASRRTGGGGEQYF. The CDR3 DNA is TGTGCCAGCAGGAGGACAGGGGGCGGAGGAGAGCAGTACTTC.

V and J are TRBV25-1 and TRBJ2-5; possible D gene TRBD1, 5 bases. Germline V gene sequence: CDR1 MGHDK, CDR2 SYGVNS. The CDR3 is 15 amino acids. Trimming removed 8 bases at V and 1 base at J, with 17 bases between. CDR3: CASPRPKGVQETQYF. The CDR3 region has the DNA TGTGCCAGCCCACGCCCGAAAGGGGTCCAAGAGACCCAGTACTTC.

This chain connects TRBV24-1 to TRBJ1-6; 8 nucleotides agree with TRBD1. The germline V gene has CDR1 KGHDR and CDR2 SFDVKD. The CDR3 has 15 residues. V shed 4 bases and J 7 bases; nucleotides not matched to a gene: 5. The CDR3: CATSDPGTGNSPLHF. CDR3 DNA sequence: TGTGCCACCAGTGACCCCGGGACAGGAAATTCACCCCTCCACTTT.

This chain uses TRBV25-1 with TRBJ1-2, with 7 bases fitting TRBD1. There are 15 residues in the CDR3. V lost 4 bases, J lost 8 bases, and 13 bases stayed unmatched. CDR1 is MGHDK, CDR2 SYGVNS, per germline. The CDR3 coding sequence is TGTGCCAGCAGTGGTCCGACAGGGAACATTGACGGCTACACCTTC. Translation: CASSGPTGNIDGYTF.

This clonotype was counted at least ten times. This CDR3 is CASSEWRAGNQPQHF. The CDR3, as DNA: TGTGCCAGCAGTGAATGGAGGGCTGGCAATCAGCCCCAGCATTTT. This rearrangement joins TRBV2 to TRBJ1-5, with D uncertain. Germline V gene sequence: CDR1 SNHLY, CDR2 FYNNEI. This CDR3 spans 15 amino acids. The V and J ends lost 2 bases and 2 bases respectively, with 10 bases between them.

This clonotype was observed a few times. The CDR3 nucleotides read TGTGCCAGCAGCAGACGGAGCGGTGCAACTAATGAAAAACTGTTTTTT. It translates to CASSRRSGATNEKLFF. V usage is TRBV7-9 and J usage is TRBJ1-4; no definite D call. The V gene lost 5 bases and the J gene lost 0 bases, with 13 bases spanning the gap. The germline gives CDR1 SEHNR, CDR2 FQNEAQ (reference sequence). CDR3 length: 16 amino acids.

This clonotype was observed at least ten times. V and J are TRBV10-3 and TRBJ1-6; 7 bases are shared with TRBD1. The length of the CDR3 is 14 residues. V lost 8 bases to trimming and J lost 5 bases; unmatched junction nucleotides: 6. CDR1 ENHRY and CDR2 SYGVKD come from the germline V gene. CDR3 region: CAISGTANNSPLHF. DNA of the CDR3: TGTGCCATCTCCGGGACAGCAAATAATTCACCCCTCCACTTT.

Regarding this clonotype: The junction does not match germline at one end; this may be a read error. The chain has TRBV10-3 and TRBJ2-5; weak D call: TRBD2 (5 bases). CDR1 is ENHRY, CDR2 SYGVKD, per germline. The CDR3 is 14 residues long. In DNA, the CDR3 is TGTGCCAGCAGTTACTATAGGGAGAGAGAGATCCAGTACTTC. This sequence encodes CASSYYREREIQYF.